This T cell receptor (beta chain) was recorded in a study of cytomegalovirus exposure and HLA in healthy donors. As for the study in general: The approximately 120 validation repertoires, a later analysis reported, used the same platform as the approximately 630 first-cohort repertoires. General observations from the study: The study listed under 200 cytomegalovirus-associated TCR beta chains. According to a subsequent analysis, TCR clusters from the first cohort were inclined to appear together in the roughly 110 validation repertoires.

The CDR3 extends over 12 amino acids. From germline, CDR1 is MNHEY and CDR2 SVGAGI. Profiled with immunoSEQ multiplex PCR; TCRdb holds only in-frame clones, not every one. The sample contains over 250,000 clones, around 85% of which appear only once. Turning to this clone: Its target is unknown. Relative to the germline gene, one junction end is altered; a read error may explain this.

The sample was PBMCs. This receptor was obtained from a young woman in good health and CMV-seronegative. The V and J genes are TRBV6-5 and TRBJ2-7; D might be TRBD1 (5 bases). The DNA for the CDR3 is TGTGCCAGCAGACCCGACAGCCGAAGATATCACTTC. Amino acids: CASRPDSRRYHF.